This T cell receptor (beta chain) was recovered during a study of blood T cell repertoires in COVID-19. Looking at the study overall: From T cells, B-cell-depleted T cells, or PBMCs came the material, which was cDNA or gDNA.

CDR1 SEHNR and CDR2 FQNEAQ come from the germline V gene (reference sequence). The V gene lost 4 bases and the J gene lost 6 bases, with 18 bases spanning the gap. The CDR3 contains 15 residues. Original handling: The assay estimated nucleated cells by amplifying reference gene primers. The table came from immunoSEQ multiplex PCR; TCRdb's copy has only in-frame clones and leaves some out. V and J calls plus clone size are reproduced from that table; the DNA served to infer D and trimming. Seen here are 180,000 or so clones, 70% to 85% observed once, and the top ten hold 9.8%. The TCR originated in a woman aged 80 or over with acute or convalescent COVID-19. Sequencing was done on a sample of peripheral blood. The gene calls are TRBV7-9 and TRBJ2-5; a weak D match, TRBD1 (5 bases). The CDR3 coding sequence is TGTGCCAGCAGCTCCCACTCAGGGATTGGAAAGACCCAGTACTTC. It specifies CASSSHSGIGKTQYF.